Only a few counts were recorded for the clone carrying this T cell receptor beta chain. Its antigen is still unknown. This sample is drawn from a study of T and B cells in COVID-19 patients. About the research overall: Peripheral blood came from COVID-19 patients with active infection or after recovery. Most recovered patients had mild to moderate COVID-19 treated as outpatients. Critical illness requiring mechanical ventilation or extracorporeal membrane oxygenation affected three fifths of the roughly 20 active-infection patients. Study-level findings and limits: Sorted SARS-CoV-2-responsive or tetramer+ T cells and CD4+, regulatory and CD8+ subsets were not yet sequenced.

TRB rearrangements were amplified by multiplex PCR with BIOMED2 TRB-A/B primers. TCRdb reanalysed the multiplex PCR reads using MiXCR and keeps one entry per CDR3 protein. The sample contains some 8,000 distinct CDR3 sequences, under 30% of which appear only once. The CDR3 totals 15 residues. Germline lookup yields CDR1 SEHNR and CDR2 FQNEAQ (reference sequence). V dropped 1 base and J dropped 2 bases, with 11 bases sitting between them. Each TRB amplification used about 220-500 ng of genomic DNA from blood. This chain links TRBV7-9 with TRBJ2-5; D assignment may be TRBD1 or TRBD2 (5 bases each). Sequencing used blood. The origin of this receptor is a human donor who had recovered from COVID-19. The chain's CDR3 is CASSLGGPLQETQYF. CDR3 bases: TGTGCCAGCAGCTTAGGGGGACCACTACAAGAGACCCAGTACTTC.